The rows below give T cell receptor beta chains drawn from one sample of a study of post-analysis software for immune sequencing data. MiXCR, applied by TCRdb to the PCR reads, yields one record per CDR3 protein. The sample holds about 200,000 distinct CDR3 sequences, 25% to 30% seen once. What was sequenced was blood. These receptors came from a girl aged 2-17 years with multiple sclerosis. Both conserved end residues are trimmed from each CDR3.

V	J	CDR3
TRBV5-5	TRBJ2-7	ASSLVVGGPPYEQY
TRBV6-1	TRBJ1-3	ASRQGLVSGNTIY
TRBV2	TRBJ2-5	ASTVRHSGETQY
TRBV25-1	TRBJ2-1	ASRGGKTPNEQF
TRBV20-1	TRBJ2-3	SARKQIGHTDTQY
TRBV7-9	TRBJ2-2	ASRRENAGELF
TRBV5-1	TRBJ1-2	ASSPAGQLGRDGYT
TRBV7-2	TRBJ1-2	ASLLRHRGPFGYT
TRBV5-1	TRBJ2-1	ASSLLVRGEQF
TRBV6-1	TRBJ1-1	ASSTGKHTEAF
TRBV5-1	TRBJ1-1	ASSSSFGEAF
TRBV28	TRBJ2-1	ASSSRNPTGTRQF
TRBV20-1	TRBJ2-7	SAGTSGFDEQY
TRBV21-1	TRBJ1-5	ASSTRQSNNQPQH
TRBV2	TRBJ2-3	ATRLAGFTDTQY
TRBV20-1	TRBJ1-6	SARRDAVGNSPPH